This TCR beta chain was captured by sequencing in a study of early T cells in non-severe SARS-CoV-2 infection. At the level of the study: The input, bulk RNA from unsorted whole blood, was sequenced, and chains were unpaired. General study results and limits: Using VDJdb, the matching emphasized anti-spike CD8 responses while missing private and CD4 specificities.

This CDR3 spans 16 amino acids. Germline lookup yields CDR1 MGHDK and CDR2 SYGVNS. The V end lost 2 bases, the J end lost 1 base, and 14 bases lay between the germline ends. TCRdb passed the 5' RACE reads through MiXCR, listing each CDR3 protein once. Of 85,000 to 90,000 distinct CDR3 sequences listed, about 14% were seen once; the top ten hold roughly 0.6%. This clonotype was counted at least ten times. Antigen specificity is unknown. The source material was whole blood. This TCR was recovered from an adult who was a healthcare worker with PCR-confirmed SARS-CoV-2 infection or an uninfected control (not recorded which). V and J are TRBV25-1 and TRBJ1-2; D gene unclear. The DNA of the CDR3 is TGTGCCAGCAGTGAAACCTTAATACGGAATAACTATGGCTACACCTTC. This codes for CASSETLIRNNYGYTF.